The source of this T cell receptor (beta chain) is a study of blood T cell repertoires in COVID-19. Turning to the study itself: Researchers got acute and convalescent COVID-19 samples from the United States, Italy and Spain. T cells, B-cell-depleted T cells, or PBMCs provided the cDNA or gDNA that served as material.

Germline CDR1 MNHEY, CDR2 SMNVEV (reference sequence). There are 15 residues in the CDR3. Trimming cost V 5 bases and J 4 bases; bases outside gene matches: 8. In the authors' workflow: Reference gene primers were amplified, and this amplification served to estimate nucleated cell counts. Using immunoSEQ multiplex PCR, the repertoire was profiled, and TCRdb retains in-frame clones only, with some absent. V and J calls and clone size are as listed in that table; D and trimming were resolved from the DNA. The sample consists of over 85,000 clones, 70% to 80% of them appearing once. The rearrangement links TRBV27 to TRBJ1-5; 7 nucleotides align to TRBD1. The sample taken for sequencing was peripheral blood. The source of this sequence is a man aged 65 to 85 with acute or convalescent COVID-19. In DNA form, the CDR3 reads TGTGCCAGCAGTCCCCGGGACAGTTCAAATCAGCCCCAGCATTTT. The encoded protein is CASSPRDSSNQPQHF.